A selection of T cell receptor beta chains follows, all from one sample in a study of cytomegalovirus exposure and HLA in healthy donors. The data were produced by immunoSEQ multiplex PCR, yet TCRdb's version contains in-frame clones alone and is incomplete. The sample has more than 85,000 clones, 70% to 85% seen once. The source material was PBMCs. The receptors were sampled from a young man in good health and CMV-seropositive. The CDR3 runs from the conserved cysteine through the conserved F or W. The order of the fields is V gene, D gene, J gene, clone size, CDR3 protein, CDR3 DNA. A D gene is named only where the DNA matches it firmly. Only part of the rows carry a size: once, few, many, or a class if the clone is expanded.

>TRBV27|NA|TRBJ2-3|NA
CASSADTAGTDTQYF
TGTGCCAGCAGTGCAGACACAGCTGGGACAGATACGCAGTATTTT
>TRBV5-5|NA|TRBJ1-2|NA
CASSPGTLFSGYTF
TGTGCCAGCAGCCCCGGGACTCTCTTCAGTGGCTACACCTTC
>TRBV29-1|NA|TRBJ1-1|few
CSVEVTGKAAFF
TGCAGCGTTGAAGTAACAGGGAAAGCAGCTTTCTTT
>TRBV7-2|TRBD1|TRBJ1-1|few
CASSPDRRRAFF
TGTGCCAGCAGCCCGGACAGGCGAAGAGCTTTCTTT
>TRBV7-2|NA|TRBJ2-3|NA
CASSLPTTDTQYF
TGTGCCAGCAGCTTACCAACTACCGATACGCAGTATTTT
>TRBV28|TRBD1|TRBJ2-5|NA
CASSSRTGLETQYF
TGTGCCAGCAGTTCCCGGACAGGGTTAGAGACCCAGTACTTC
>TRBV10-2|TRBD2|TRBJ2-1|once
CASSPGTSGKNEQFF
TGCGCCAGCAGTCCCGGGACTAGCGGGAAAAATGAGCAGTTCTTC
>TRBV19|TRBD1|TRBJ1-3|NA
CATKQGIGNTIYF
TGTGCCACCAAACAGGGGATTGGAAACACCATATATTTT
>TRBV11-2|TRBD2|TRBJ2-7|once
CASSAGTSGHILTYEQYF
TGTGCCAGCAGCGCCGGGACTAGCGGGCATATTCTAACCTACGAGCAGTACTTC
>TRBV7-6|NA|TRBJ1-5|NA
CASSLLAGNQPQHF
TGTGCCAGCAGCTTATTGGCAGGGAATCAGCCCCAGCATTTT
>TRBV5-6|NA|TRBJ2-3|NA
CASSRTDTQYF
TGTGCCAGCAGCCGGACAGATACGCAGTATTTT
>TRBV6-1|TRBD1|TRBJ2-1|NA
CASTSRTGKNEQFF
TGTGCCAGCACCTCGAGGACAGGGAAGAATGAGCAGTTCTTC
>TRBV19|TRBD1|TRBJ1-1|few
CASSTTGGGNTEAFF
TGTGCCAGTAGTACGACAGGGGGAGGAAACACTGAAGCTTTCTTT
>TRBV4-1|NA|TRBJ2-7|NA
CASSQDRREAYEQYF
TGCGCCAGCAGCCAAGATCGTAGGGAGGCCTACGAGCAGTACTTC
>TRBV5-1|TRBD1|TRBJ1-2|NA
CASSSRGQGGYGYTF
TGCGCCAGCAGCTCGAGGGGACAGGGTGGGTATGGCTACACCTTC
>TRBV12-5|NA|TRBJ1-1|NA
CASGLQAEAFF
TGTGCTAGTGGTTTACAGGCAGAAGCTTTCTTT
>TRBV5-8|TRBD1|TRBJ1-5|NA
CASSWTGGINQPQHF
TGTGCCAGCAGTTGGACAGGGGGAATCAATCAGCCCCAGCATTTT
>TRBV11-1|NA|TRBJ2-7|NA
CASSFMSGAFYEQYF
TGTGCCAGCAGCTTTATGTCAGGGGCGTTCTACGAGCAGTACTTC
>TRBV18|NA|TRBJ1-2|NA
CASSPVGSASNYGYTF
TGTGCCAGCTCACCTGTTGGGAGCGCGTCTAACTATGGCTACACCTTC
>TRBV4-1|NA|TRBJ1-1|many
CASSQGSMNTEAFF
TGCGCCAGCAGCCAAGGGAGTATGAACACTGAAGCTTTCTTT
>TRBV7-6|TRBD1|TRBJ2-7|NA
CASSPSPGQGLTYEQYF
TGTGCCAGCAGCCCTTCTCCCGGACAGGGTTTAACCTACGAGCAGTACTTC
>TRBV9|NA|TRBJ1-3|NA
CASSVDWLGNTIYF
TGTGCCAGCAGCGTAGACTGGTTGGGAAACACCATATATTTT
>TRBV2|NA|TRBJ1-4|NA
CASSEEFLETNEKLFF
TGTGCCAGCAGTGAAGAATTCTTGGAGACTAATGAAAAACTGTTTTTT
>TRBV10-1|TRBD1|TRBJ1-1|NA
CASSNRDRGLWDTEAFF
TGCGCCAGCAGTAACCGGGACAGGGGACTTTGGGACACTGAAGCTTTCTTT
>TRBV11-3|TRBD1|TRBJ1-1|NA
CASSLRTGELSEAFF
TGTGCCAGCAGTTTAAGGACAGGCGAATTAAGTGAAGCTTTCTTT
>TRBV11-2|TRBD1|TRBJ1-3|NA
CASSLTGDRGNTIYF
TGTGCCAGCAGCTTGACAGGGGATCGTGGAAACACCATATATTTT
>TRBV15|NA|TRBJ1-5|NA
CATSSYGAVGQPQHF
TGTGCCACCAGCAGTTACGGAGCGGTGGGTCAGCCCCAGCATTTT
>TRBV6-5|NA|TRBJ1-3|NA
CASSLTHSGNTIYF
TGTGCCAGCAGTCTAACCCACTCTGGAAACACCATATATTTT
>TRBV6-1|TRBD1|TRBJ1-2|NA
CASRGQGIGGYTF
TGTGCCAGCAGGGGACAGGGGATAGGGGGCTACACCTTC
>TRBV9|NA|TRBJ2-1|NA
CASSGAFYNEQFF
TGTGCCAGCAGCGGGGCCTTTTACAATGAGCAGTTCTTC
>TRBV25-1|TRBD1|TRBJ2-1|NA
CASQTGTANYNEQFF
TGTGCCAGTCAAACCGGGACAGCAAACTACAATGAGCAGTTCTTC
>TRBV19|NA|TRBJ1-3|NA
CASSLGRSNSGNTIYF
TGTGCCAGTAGTTTGGGCAGGTCAAACTCTGGAAACACCATATATTTT
>TRBV9|NA|TRBJ2-3|NA
CASSVTQESTDTQYF
TGTGCCAGCAGCGTAACACAGGAGTCCACAGATACGCAGTATTTT
>TRBV10-3|NA|TRBJ1-5|NA
CAIGLNGFGNQPQHF
TGTGCCATCGGACTAAACGGGTTTGGCAATCAGCCCCAGCATTTT
>TRBV25-1|TRBD1|TRBJ2-3|NA
CASSDRTGVDTQYF
TGTGCCAGCAGTGACAGAACAGGGGTAGATACGCAGTATTTT